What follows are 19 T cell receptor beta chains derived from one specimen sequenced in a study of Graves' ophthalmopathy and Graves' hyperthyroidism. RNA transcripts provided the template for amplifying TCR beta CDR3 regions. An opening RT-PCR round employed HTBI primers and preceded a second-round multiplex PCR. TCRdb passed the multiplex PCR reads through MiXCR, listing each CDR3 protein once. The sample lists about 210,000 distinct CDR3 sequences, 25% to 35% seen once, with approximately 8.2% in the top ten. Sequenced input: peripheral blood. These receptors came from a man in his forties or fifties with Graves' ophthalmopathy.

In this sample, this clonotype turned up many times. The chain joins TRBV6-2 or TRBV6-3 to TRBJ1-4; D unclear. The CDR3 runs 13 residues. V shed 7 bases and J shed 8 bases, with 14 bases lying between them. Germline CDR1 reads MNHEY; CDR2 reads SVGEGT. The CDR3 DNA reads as TGTGCCAGCACCTACGCGACCGGAGAAAAACTGTTTTTT. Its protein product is CASTYATGEKLFF.

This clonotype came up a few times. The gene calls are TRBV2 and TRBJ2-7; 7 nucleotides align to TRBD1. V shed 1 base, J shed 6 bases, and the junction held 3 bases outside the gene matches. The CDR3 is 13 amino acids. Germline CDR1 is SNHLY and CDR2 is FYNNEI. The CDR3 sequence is CASSEGTGVEQYF. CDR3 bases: TGTGCCAGCAGTGAAGGAACAGGGGTCGAGCAGTACTTC.

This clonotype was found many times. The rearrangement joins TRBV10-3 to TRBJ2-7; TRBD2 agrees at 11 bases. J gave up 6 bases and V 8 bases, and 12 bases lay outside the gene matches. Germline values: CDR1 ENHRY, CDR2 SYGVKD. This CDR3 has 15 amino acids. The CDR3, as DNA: TGTGCCATCTCCACACGTAGCGGGAGGGTCGTCGAGCAGTACTTC. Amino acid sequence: CAISTRSGRVVEQYF.

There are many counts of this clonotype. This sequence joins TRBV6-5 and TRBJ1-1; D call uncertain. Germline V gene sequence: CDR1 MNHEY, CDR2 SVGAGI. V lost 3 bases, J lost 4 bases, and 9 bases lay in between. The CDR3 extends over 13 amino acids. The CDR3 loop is CASSYTEATEAFF. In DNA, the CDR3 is TGTGCCAGCAGTTATACAGAGGCCACTGAAGCTTTCTTT.

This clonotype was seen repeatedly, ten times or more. CDR3 coding DNA: TGTGCCAGCAGTTCTAACTCCGTCGGGAGGGCCCGAGAGACCCAGTACTTC. Protein product: CASSSNSVGRARETQYF. The chain couples TRBV6-5 to TRBJ2-5; TRBD2 aligns across 8 bases. This CDR3 is 17 amino acids long. With 4 bases clipped from V and 4 bases from J, the junction kept 14 bases outside the gene matches. Germline V gene lookup returns CDR1 MNHEY and CDR2 SVGAGI.

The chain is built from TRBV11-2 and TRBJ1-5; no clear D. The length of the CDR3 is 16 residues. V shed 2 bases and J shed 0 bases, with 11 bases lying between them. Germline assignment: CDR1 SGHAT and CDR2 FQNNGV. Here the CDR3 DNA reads TGTGCCAGCAGCTTAATGGGCACAGTTAGCAATCAGCCCCAGCATTTT. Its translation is CASSLMGTVSNQPQHF.

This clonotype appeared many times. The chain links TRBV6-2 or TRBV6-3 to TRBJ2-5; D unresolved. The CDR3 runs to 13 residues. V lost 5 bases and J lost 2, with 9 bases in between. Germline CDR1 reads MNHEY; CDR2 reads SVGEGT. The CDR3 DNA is TGTGCCAGCAGTCGGGCAGATCAAGAGACCCAGTACTTC. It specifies CASSRADQETQYF.

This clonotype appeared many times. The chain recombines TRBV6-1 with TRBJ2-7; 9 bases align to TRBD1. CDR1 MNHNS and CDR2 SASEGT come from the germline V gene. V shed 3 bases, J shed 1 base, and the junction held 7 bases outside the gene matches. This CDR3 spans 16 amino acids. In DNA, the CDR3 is TGTGCCAGCAGTGAGGGGGACAGGGTGATTTCCTACGAGCAGTACTTC. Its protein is CASSEGDRVISYEQYF.

CDR3 amino acids: CASSQFTGQTKPLHF. CDR3 coding DNA: TGTGCCAGCAGCCAGTTCACGGGACAGACGAAACCCCTCCACTTT. V usage is TRBV4-2 and J usage is TRBJ1-6; TRBD1 matches at 7 bases. Germline lookup yields CDR1 LGHNA and CDR2 YNFKEQ. Unmatched junction bases numbered 11, after V lost 3 bases and J lost 12 bases. The CDR3 spans 15 residues.

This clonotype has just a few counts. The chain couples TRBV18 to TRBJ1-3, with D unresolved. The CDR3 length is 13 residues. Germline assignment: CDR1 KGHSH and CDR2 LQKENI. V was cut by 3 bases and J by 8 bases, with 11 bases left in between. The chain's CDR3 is CASSPGSGDTIYF. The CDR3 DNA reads TGTGCCAGCTCACCTGGTTCCGGGGACACCATATATTTT.

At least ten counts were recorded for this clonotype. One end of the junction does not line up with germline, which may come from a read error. Here the CDR3 reads CASKPGRGSVHF. CDR3 bases: TGTGCCAGCAAACCCGGGCGGGGTAGCGTGCACTTC. The rearrangement uses TRBV6-1 and TRBJ2-7; D perhaps matches TRBD2 (6 bases). Germline CDR1 and CDR2: MNHNS and SASEGT. The CDR3 has 12 residues.

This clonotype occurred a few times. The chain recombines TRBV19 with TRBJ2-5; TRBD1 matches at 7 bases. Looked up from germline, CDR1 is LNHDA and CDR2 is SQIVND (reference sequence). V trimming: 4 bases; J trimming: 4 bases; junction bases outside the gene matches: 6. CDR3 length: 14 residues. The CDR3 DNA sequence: TGTGCCAGTAGTACCCGACAGGGCCCAGAGACCCAGTACTTC. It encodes CASSTRQGPETQYF.

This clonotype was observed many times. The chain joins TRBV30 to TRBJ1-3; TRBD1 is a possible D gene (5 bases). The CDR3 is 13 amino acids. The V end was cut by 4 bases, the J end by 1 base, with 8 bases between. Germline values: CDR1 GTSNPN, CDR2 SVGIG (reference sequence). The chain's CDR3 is CAWTGGSGNTIYF. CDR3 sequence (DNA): TGTGCCTGGACCGGGGGATCTGGAAACACCATATATTTT.

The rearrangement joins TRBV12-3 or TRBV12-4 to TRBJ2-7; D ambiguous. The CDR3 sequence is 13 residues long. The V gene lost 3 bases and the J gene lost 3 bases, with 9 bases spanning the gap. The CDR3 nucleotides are TGTGCCAGCAGTTTCGGGTCCTACTACGAGCAGTACTTC. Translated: CASSFGSYYEQYF.

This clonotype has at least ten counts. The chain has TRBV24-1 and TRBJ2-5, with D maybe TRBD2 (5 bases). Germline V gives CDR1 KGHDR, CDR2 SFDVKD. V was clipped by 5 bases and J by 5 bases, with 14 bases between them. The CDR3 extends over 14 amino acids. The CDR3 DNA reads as TGTGCCACCAGTGGGACTCTACTAGGGGAGACCCAGTACTTC. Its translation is CATSGTLLGETQYF.

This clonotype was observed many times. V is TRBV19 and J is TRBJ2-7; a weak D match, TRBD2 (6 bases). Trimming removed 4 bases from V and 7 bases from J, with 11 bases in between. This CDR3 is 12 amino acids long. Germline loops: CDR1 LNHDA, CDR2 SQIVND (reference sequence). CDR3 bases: TGTGCCAGTAGTACCTTCCGGGGGGAGCAGTACTTC. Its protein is CASSTFRGEQYF.

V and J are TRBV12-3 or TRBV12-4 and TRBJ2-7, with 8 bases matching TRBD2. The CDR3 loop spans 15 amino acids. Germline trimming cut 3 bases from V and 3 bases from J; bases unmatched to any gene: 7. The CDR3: CASSLSLAGYYEQYF. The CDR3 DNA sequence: TGTGCCAGCAGTTTGTCCCTAGCGGGCTACTACGAGCAGTACTTC.

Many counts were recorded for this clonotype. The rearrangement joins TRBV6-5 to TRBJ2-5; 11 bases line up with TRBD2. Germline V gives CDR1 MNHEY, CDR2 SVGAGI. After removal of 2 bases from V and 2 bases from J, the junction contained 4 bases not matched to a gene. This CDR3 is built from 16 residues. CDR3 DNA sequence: TGTGCCAGCAGTTACGGGCTAGCGGGAGGACAAGAGACCCAGTACTTC. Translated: CASSYGLAGGQETQYF.

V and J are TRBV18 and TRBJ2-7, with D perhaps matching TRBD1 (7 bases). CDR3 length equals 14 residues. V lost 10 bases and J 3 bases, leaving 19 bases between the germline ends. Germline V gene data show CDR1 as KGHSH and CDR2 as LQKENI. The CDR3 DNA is TGTGCCACCGCACGGAGGGACAGTCTCTACGAGCAGTACTTC. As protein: CATARRDSLYEQYF.